Shown below are 16 T cell receptor beta chains from a single sample sequenced in a study of cytomegalovirus exposure and HLA in healthy donors. 60 Vbeta and 13 Jbeta primers were used in PCR. Clones were sequenced by immunoSEQ multiplex PCR, and TCRdb holds only the in-frame ones, with some missing. Of 160,000 or so clones listed, around 84% were seen once; the top ten hold more than 2%. Material: PBMCs. Every receptor here comes from a woman under 30 in good health and CMV-seronegative.

This chain joins TRBV19 and TRBJ1-1; TRBD1 aligns across 10 bases. The CDR3 contains 19 residues. Germline trimming cut 4 bases from V and 4 bases from J; bases unmatched to any gene: 18. The V gene's germline CDR1 is LNHDA and CDR2 SQIVND (reference sequence). CDR3 residues: CASSTDAVGTGDEGTEAFF. The DNA of the CDR3 is TGTGCCAGTAGTACCGACGCCGTCGGGACAGGGGACGAGGGCACTGAAGCTTTCTTT.

The chain recombines TRBV7-8 with TRBJ2-6; the D gene is possibly TRBD1 (6 bases). The V gene lost 5 bases and the J gene lost 5 bases, with 13 bases spanning the gap. CDR3 length equals 15 residues. Germline CDR1 and CDR2: SGHVS and FQNEAQ. This CDR3 is CASSQDSLRANVLTF. CDR3 nucleotides: TGTGCCAGCAGCCAGGACAGCCTGAGGGCCAACGTCCTGACTTTC.

V usage is TRBV11-3 and J usage is TRBJ1-4; TRBD1 matches 12 bases. V was clipped by 2 bases and J by 10 bases; unmatched bases: 11. The CDR3 has 17 amino acids. Per germline, CDR1 SGHNT and CDR2 YENEEA. The CDR3 region has the DNA TGTGCCAGCAGCTTACTCCCGCCGGGACAGGGGGCCGGAAAACTGTTTTTT. Translated, it gives CASSLLPPGQGAGKLFF. Full variable domain (remainder filled in from reference TRBV11-3 and TRBJ1-4): EAGVVQSPRYKIIEKKQPVAFWCNPISGHNTLYWYLQNLGQGPELLIRYENEEAVDDSQLPKDRFSAERLKGVDSTLKIQPAELGDSAVYLCASSLLPPGQGAGKLFFGSGTQLSVL.

The rearrangement uses TRBV10-3 and TRBJ2-2, with 11 bases fitting TRBD1. Germline values: CDR1 ENHRY, CDR2 SYGVKD. The CDR3 has 15 residues. After removal of 5 bases from V and 6 bases from J, the junction contained 5 bases not matched to a gene. This chain's CDR3 is CAISQDRGPAGELFF. Written as DNA, the CDR3 is TGTGCCATCAGTCAGGACAGGGGGCCTGCCGGGGAGCTGTTTTTT.

V and J are TRBV18 and TRBJ2-5, with 8 bases fitting TRBD1. The better agreement between TRBJ2-7 and the DNA end casts doubt on the J call. The germline V gene encodes CDR1 KGHSH and CDR2 LQKENI. The CDR3 is made up of 15 amino acids. As DNA, the CDR3 is TGTGCCAGCTCGGTTTCGACAGGGGCGACCTACGAGCAGTACTTC. Amino acid sequence: CASSVSTGATYEQYF.

This chain uses TRBV30 with TRBJ1-5; no definite D call. Germline V gives CDR1 GTSNPN, CDR2 SVGIG (reference sequence). The V end was cut by 1 base, the J end by 2 bases, with 6 bases between. This CDR3 is built from 13 residues. DNA for the CDR3: TGTGCCTGGAGTGGCGGTGGCAATCAGCCCCAGCATTTT. Translation gives CAWSGGGNQPQHF.

This clone was recorded only once. The genes are TRBV13 and TRBJ1-6; TRBD1 is a possible D gene (5 bases). There are 16 residues in the CDR3. The V end was cut by 4 bases, the J end by 7 bases, with 17 bases between. The germline gives CDR1 PRHDT, CDR2 FYEKMQ (reference sequence). CDR3 residues: CASSSQHGTANSPLHF. The DNA for the CDR3 is TGTGCCAGCAGCTCTCAGCACGGGACTGCCAATTCACCCCTCCACTTT.

The chain combines TRBV7-9 with TRBJ1-2; no definite D call. Germline-derived CDR1 and CDR2 are SEHNR and FQNEAQ (reference sequence). The CDR3 spans 14 residues. V was cut by 5 bases and J by 8 bases, with 18 bases left in between. The CDR3 loop is CASSPTAESEGYTF. The DNA of the CDR3 is TGTGCCAGCAGCCCAACCGCAGAGTCGGAGGGCTACACCTTC.

The chain has TRBV5-6 and TRBJ2-3; 7 bases line up with TRBD2. The CDR3 runs 14 residues. Germline V gives CDR1 SGHDT, CDR2 YYEEEE. Trimming cost V 2 bases and J 3 bases; bases outside gene matches: 3. Here the CDR3 reads CASSLPGLTDTQYF. In DNA form, the CDR3 reads TGTGCCAGCAGCTTACCGGGACTAACAGATACGCAGTATTTT.

This clone has more than one count but fewer than ten. The chain recombines TRBV5-4 with TRBJ1-1, with D maybe TRBD1 (5 bases). Germline CDR1 SGHNT, CDR2 YYREEE (reference sequence). Trimming took 1 base from V and 4 from J, leaving 11 bases between them. This CDR3 spans 14 amino acids. CDR3: CASSLTGTFTEAFF. The CDR3, as DNA: TGTGCCAGCAGCTTGACAGGAACGTTCACTGAAGCTTTCTTT.

The rearrangement links TRBV27 to TRBJ2-5, with D possibly TRBD1 on 6 matching bases. CDR1 is MNHEY and CDR2 is SMNVEV in the germline V gene (reference sequence). This CDR3 spans 15 amino acids. Trimming cost V 0 bases and J 5 bases, with 13 bases left between them. The CDR3 is CASSLSSRGEETQYF. CDR3 bases: TGTGCCAGCAGTTTATCGAGCAGGGGAGAGGAGACCCAGTACTTC.

This clone came up a few times. This chain joins TRBV19 and TRBJ1-3, with D possibly TRBD1 on 5 matching bases. Germline assignment: CDR1 LNHDA and CDR2 SQIVND (reference sequence). The CDR3 length is 16 residues. V lost 8 bases, J lost 1 base, and 18 bases lay in between. The CDR3 sequence: CASAPTGGTSGNTIYF. CDR3 in DNA: TGTGCCAGTGCCCCAACCGGGGGAACTTCTGGAAACACCATATATTTT.

The J gene is TRBJ1-5, the V gene TRBV7-8; D is unresolved. CDR3 length equals 14 residues. V lost 1 base and J 5 bases, leaving 9 bases between the germline ends. Germline CDR1 is SGHVS and CDR2 is FQNEAQ. The CDR3 region has the DNA TGTGCCAGCAGCTTAGACAGTGGATATCAGCCCCAGCATTTT. Protein sequence: CASSLDSGYQPQHF.

This sequence joins TRBV18 and TRBJ1-3, with D perhaps TRBD1 (5 bases). The V gene's germline CDR1 is KGHSH and CDR2 LQKENI. Trimming left V 3 bases short and J 4 bases short, with 16 bases between. The CDR3 runs to 16 residues. CDR3: CASSPGGQGPGNTIYF. The DNA of the CDR3 is TGTGCCAGCTCACCTGGAGGGCAGGGCCCCGGAAACACCATATATTTT.

V gene TRBV28 combines with J gene TRBJ2-3; D remains unclear. V lost 2 bases to trimming and J lost 4 bases, with 10 bases between them. CDR1 is MDHEN and CDR2 is SYDVKM in the germline V gene. The CDR3 has 14 amino acids. CDR3: CASSLGPRADTQYF. The CDR3 bases are TGTGCCAGCAGTTTAGGGCCCCGAGCAGATACGCAGTATTTT.

J is TRBJ1-4 and V is TRBV7-9; 7 bases match TRBD1. V was pared by 5 bases and J by 10 bases, with 10 bases of the junction left unmatched. CDR3 length equals 14 residues. The V gene's germline CDR1 is SEHNR and CDR2 FQNEAQ (reference sequence). In DNA form, the CDR3 reads TGTGCCAGCAGCCGACGGACAGGTCCGGGAAAACTGTTTTTT. As protein: CASSRRTGPGKLFF. Full variable domain (remainder filled in from reference TRBV7-9 and TRBJ1-4): DTGVSQNPRHKITKRGQNVTFRCDPISEHNRLYWYRQTLGQGPEFLTYFQNEAQLEKSRLLSDRFSAERPKGSFSTLEIQRTEQGDSAMYLCASSRRTGPGKLFFGSGTQLSVL.